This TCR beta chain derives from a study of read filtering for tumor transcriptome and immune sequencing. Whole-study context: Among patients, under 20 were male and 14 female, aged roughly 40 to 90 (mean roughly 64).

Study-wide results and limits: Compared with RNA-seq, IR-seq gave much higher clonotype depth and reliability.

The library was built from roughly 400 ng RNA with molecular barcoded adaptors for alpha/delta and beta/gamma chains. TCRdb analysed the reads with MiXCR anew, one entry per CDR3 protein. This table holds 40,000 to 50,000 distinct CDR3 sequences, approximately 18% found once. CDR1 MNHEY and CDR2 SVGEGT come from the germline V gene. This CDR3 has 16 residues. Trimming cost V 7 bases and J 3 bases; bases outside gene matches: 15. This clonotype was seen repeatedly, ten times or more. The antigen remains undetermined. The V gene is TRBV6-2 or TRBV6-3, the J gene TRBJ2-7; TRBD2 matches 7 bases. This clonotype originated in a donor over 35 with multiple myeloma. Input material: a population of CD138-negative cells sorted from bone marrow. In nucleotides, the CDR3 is TGTGCCAGCATCGGTAATGCAGCTAGCGGCCGCTACGAGCAGTACTTC. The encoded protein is CASIGNAASGRYEQYF.